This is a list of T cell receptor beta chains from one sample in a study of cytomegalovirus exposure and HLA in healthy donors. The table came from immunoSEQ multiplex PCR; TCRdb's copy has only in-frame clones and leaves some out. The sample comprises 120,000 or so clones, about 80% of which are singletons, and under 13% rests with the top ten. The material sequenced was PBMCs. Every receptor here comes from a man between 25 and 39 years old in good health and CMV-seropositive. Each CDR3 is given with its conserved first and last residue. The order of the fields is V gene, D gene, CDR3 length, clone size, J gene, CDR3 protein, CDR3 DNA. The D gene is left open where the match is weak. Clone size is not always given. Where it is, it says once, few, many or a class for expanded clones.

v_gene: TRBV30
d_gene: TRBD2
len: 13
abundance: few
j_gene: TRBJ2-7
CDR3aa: CAWWTSGLYEQYF
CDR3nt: TGTGCCTGGTGGACTAGCGGCCTCTACGAGCAGTACTTC

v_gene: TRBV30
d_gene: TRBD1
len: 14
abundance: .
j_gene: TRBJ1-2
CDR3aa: CAWKADTQGDGYTF
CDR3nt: TGTGCCTGGAAAGCGGATACCCAGGGGGATGGCTACACCTTC

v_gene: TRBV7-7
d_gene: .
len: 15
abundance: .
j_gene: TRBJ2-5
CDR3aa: CASSFGTGVQETQYF
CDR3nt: TGTGCTAGCAGCTTTGGGACTGGGGTCCAAGAGACCCAGTACTTC

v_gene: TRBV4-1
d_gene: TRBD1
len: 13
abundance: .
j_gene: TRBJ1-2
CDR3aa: CASSPDRDWGYTF
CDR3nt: TGCGCCAGCAGCCCCGACAGGGACTGGGGCTACACCTTC

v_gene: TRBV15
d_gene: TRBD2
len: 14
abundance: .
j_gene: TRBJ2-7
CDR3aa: CATSNLAGGYEQYF
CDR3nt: TGTGCCACCAGCAATTTAGCGGGAGGGTACGAGCAGTACTTC

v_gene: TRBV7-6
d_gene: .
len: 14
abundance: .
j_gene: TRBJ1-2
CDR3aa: CASSYDRNPYGYTF
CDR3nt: TGTGCCAGCAGCTACGACAGGAACCCCTATGGCTACACCTTC

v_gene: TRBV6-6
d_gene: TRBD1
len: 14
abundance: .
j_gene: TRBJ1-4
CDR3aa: CASSWGDRGEKLFF
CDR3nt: TGTGCCAGCAGTTGGGGGGACAGGGGAGAAAAACTGTTTTTT

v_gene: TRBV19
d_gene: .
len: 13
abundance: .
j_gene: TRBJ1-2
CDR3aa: CASSRQVGDGYTF
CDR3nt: TGTGCCAGTAGCCGTCAGGTTGGTGATGGCTACACCTTC

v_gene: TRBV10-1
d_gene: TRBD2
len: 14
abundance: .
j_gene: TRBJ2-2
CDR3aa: CASRAGTTPGELFF
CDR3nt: TGCGCCAGCAGGGCCGGGACTACCCCCGGGGAGCTGTTTTTT

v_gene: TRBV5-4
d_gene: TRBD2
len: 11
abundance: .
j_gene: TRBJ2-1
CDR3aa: CASSLGGVYFF
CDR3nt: TGTGCCAGCAGCCTGGGGGGGGTTTACTTCTTC

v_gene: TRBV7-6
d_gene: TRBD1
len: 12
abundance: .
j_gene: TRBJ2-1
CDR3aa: CASSRSGGEQFF
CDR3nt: TGTGCCAGCAGCCGATCAGGGGGCGAGCAGTTCTTC

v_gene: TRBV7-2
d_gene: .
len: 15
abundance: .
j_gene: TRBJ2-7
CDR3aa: CASSLVVQPTYEQYF
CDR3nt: TGTGCCAGCAGCTTAGTCGTACAGCCCACCTACGAGCAGTACTTC

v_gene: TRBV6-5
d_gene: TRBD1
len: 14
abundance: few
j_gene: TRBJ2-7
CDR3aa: CASSSRDRVTEQYF
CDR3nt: TGTGCCAGCAGTAGCCGGGACAGGGTTACCGAGCAGTACTTC

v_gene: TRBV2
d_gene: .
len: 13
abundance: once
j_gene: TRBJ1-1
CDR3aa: CASSDQGNTEAFF
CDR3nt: TGTGCCAGCAGTGACCAGGGGAACACTGAAGCTTTCTTT

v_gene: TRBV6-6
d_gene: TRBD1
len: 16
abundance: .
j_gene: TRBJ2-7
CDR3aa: CASSYSRETGAYEQYF
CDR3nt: TGTGCCAGCAGTTACTCGAGAGAAACAGGGGCCTACGAGCAGTACTTC

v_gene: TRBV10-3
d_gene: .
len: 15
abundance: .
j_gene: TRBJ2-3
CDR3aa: CAISGQSGFTDTQYF
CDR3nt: TGTGCCATCAGCGGTCAGTCAGGATTCACAGATACGCAGTATTTT

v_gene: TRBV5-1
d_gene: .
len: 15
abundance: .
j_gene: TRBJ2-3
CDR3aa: CASSLIDSLSDTQYF
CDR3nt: TGCGCCAGCAGCTTGATAGACTCCCTTTCGGATACGCAGTATTTT

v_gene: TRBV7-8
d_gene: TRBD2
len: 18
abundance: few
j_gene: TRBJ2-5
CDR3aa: CASSFQLVLAGREETQYF
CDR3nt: TGTGCCAGCAGCTTCCAGCTAGTTCTAGCGGGAAGGGAAGAGACCCAGTACTTC

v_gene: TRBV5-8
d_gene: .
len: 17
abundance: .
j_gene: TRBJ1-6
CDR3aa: CASSGIRGWSYNSPLHF
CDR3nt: TGTGCCAGCAGTGGAATCAGGGGCTGGTCCTATAATTCACCCCTCCACTTT

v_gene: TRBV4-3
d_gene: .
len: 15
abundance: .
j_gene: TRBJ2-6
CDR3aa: CASSQETTGANVLTF
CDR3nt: TGCGCCAGCAGCCAAGAGACAACTGGGGCCAACGTCCTGACTTTC

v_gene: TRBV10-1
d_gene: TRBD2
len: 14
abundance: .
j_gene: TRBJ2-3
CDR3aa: CASSEASGSDTQYF
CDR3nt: TGCGCCAGCAGTGAGGCTAGCGGGAGTGATACGCAGTATTTT

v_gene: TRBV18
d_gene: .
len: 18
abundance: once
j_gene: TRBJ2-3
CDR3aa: CASSQDPGAEIGPDTQYF
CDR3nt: TGTGCCAGCTCACAAGACCCAGGGGCCGAGATAGGGCCAGATACGCAGTATTTT

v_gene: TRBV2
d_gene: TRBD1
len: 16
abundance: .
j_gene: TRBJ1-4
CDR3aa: CASRQTTGGGGEKLFF
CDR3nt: TGTGCCAGCAGACAAACGACAGGGGGCGGTGGCGAAAAACTGTTTTTT

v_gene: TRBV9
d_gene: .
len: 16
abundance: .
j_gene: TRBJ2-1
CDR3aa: CASSVVGSGQYNEQFF
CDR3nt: TGTGCCAGCAGCGTAGTGGGTAGCGGCCAATACAATGAGCAGTTCTTC

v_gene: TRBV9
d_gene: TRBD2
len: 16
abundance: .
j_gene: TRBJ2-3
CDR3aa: CASSVTQLAVTDTQYF
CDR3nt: TGTGCCAGCAGCGTCACTCAACTAGCGGTCACAGATACGCAGTATTTT

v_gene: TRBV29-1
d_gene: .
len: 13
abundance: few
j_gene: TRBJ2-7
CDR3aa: CSVAVQGTYEQYF
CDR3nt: TGCAGCGTTGCGGTACAGGGTACCTACGAGCAGTACTTC

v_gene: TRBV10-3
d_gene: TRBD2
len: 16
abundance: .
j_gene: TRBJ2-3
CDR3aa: CAISDELAVSADTQYF
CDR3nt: TGTGCCATCAGTGATGAACTAGCGGTTTCCGCAGATACGCAGTATTTT

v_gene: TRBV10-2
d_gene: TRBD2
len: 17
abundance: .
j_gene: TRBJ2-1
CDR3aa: CASSGTSGTSSYNEQFF
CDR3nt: TGCGCCAGCAGCGGTACTAGCGGAACGAGCTCCTACAATGAGCAGTTCTTC

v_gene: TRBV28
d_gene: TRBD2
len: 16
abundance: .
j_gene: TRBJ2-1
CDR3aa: CASTTGTSGSYNEQFF
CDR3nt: TGTGCCAGCACCACCGGGACTAGCGGGAGCTACAATGAGCAGTTCTTC

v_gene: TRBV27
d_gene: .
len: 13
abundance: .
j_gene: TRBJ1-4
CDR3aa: CASSLFQNEKLFF
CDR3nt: TGTGCCAGCAGTTTGTTTCAGAATGAAAAACTGTTTTTT

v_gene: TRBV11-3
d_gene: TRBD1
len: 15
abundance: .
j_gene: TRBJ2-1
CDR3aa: CASSWGTGGYNEQFF
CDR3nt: TGTGCCAGCAGCTGGGGGACAGGGGGCTACAATGAGCAGTTCTTC

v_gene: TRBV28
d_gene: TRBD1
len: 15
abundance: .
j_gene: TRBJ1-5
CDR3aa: CASSPPGQGFQPQHF
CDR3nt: TGTGCCAGCAGTCCCCCGGGACAGGGGTTTCAGCCCCAGCATTTT

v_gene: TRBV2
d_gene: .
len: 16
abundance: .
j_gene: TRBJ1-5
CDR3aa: CASSQPGILSNQPQHF
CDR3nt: TGTGCCAGCAGTCAACCGGGGATTCTTAGCAATCAGCCCCAGCATTTT

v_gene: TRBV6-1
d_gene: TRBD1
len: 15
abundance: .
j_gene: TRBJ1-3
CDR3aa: CAILRAAGGLNTIYF
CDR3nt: TGTGCCATCTTGCGGGCGGCAGGGGGCTTAAACACCATATATTTT

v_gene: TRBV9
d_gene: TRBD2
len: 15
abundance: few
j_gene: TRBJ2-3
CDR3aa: CASSPIAGGTDTQYF
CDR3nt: TGTGCCAGCAGCCCCATAGCGGGAGGGACAGATACGCAGTATTTT

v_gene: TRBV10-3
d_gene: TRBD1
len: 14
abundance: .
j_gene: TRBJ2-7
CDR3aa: CAISDRGSSYEQYF
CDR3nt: TGTGCCATCAGTGACAGGGGGAGCTCCTACGAGCAGTACTTC

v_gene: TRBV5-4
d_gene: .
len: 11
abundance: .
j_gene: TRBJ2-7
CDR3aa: CASTPRQKSSF
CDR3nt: TGTGCCAGCACACCCCGACAGAAATCAAGCTTC

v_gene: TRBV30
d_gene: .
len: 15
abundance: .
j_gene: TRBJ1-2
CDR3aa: CAWSFGQLRSYGYTF
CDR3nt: TGTGCCTGGAGTTTTGGGCAGCTCCGATCCTATGGCTACACCTTC

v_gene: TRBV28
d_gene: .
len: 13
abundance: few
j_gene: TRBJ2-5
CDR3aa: CASREQGQETQYF
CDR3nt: TGTGCCAGCAGAGAACAGGGCCAAGAGACCCAGTACTTC

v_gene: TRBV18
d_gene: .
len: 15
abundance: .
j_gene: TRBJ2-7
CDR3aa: CASTYSVDFNYEQYF
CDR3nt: TGTGCCAGCACCTACTCCGTCGACTTCAACTACGAGCAGTACTTC

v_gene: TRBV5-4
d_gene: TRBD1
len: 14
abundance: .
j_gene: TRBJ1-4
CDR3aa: CASSAGQNNEKLFF
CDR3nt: TGTGCCAGCAGCGCGGGACAGAATAATGAAAAACTGTTTTTT